Included here is one TCR beta chain sequence, with context. TCRdb's table, derived via immunoSEQ multiplex PCR, lists solely in-frame clones and lacks some. Here the sample spans 390,000 or so clones, 80% to 90% being singletons. The V gene's germline CDR1 is SNHLY and CDR2 FYNNEI. Trimming cost V 5 bases and J 4 bases; bases outside gene matches: 7. CDR3 size: 15 residues. The data derive from a study of blood T cell repertoires in COVID-19. Overall study context: T cells, B-cell-depleted T cells, or PBMCs provided the cDNA or gDNA that served as material.

Cohort 3 recovery required two negative PCRs, clearance, or symptom resolution. Material for sequencing was PBMCs or T cells enriched from blood (not recorded which). V gene TRBV2 combines with J gene TRBJ1-2, with 10 bases matching TRBD1. This clonotype originated in a man aged 18 to 30 who had recovered from COVID-19. The CDR3: CASSTRDRGSYGYTF. The CDR3 nucleotides are TGTGCCAGCAGTACCAGGGACAGGGGATCCTATGGCTACACCTTC.